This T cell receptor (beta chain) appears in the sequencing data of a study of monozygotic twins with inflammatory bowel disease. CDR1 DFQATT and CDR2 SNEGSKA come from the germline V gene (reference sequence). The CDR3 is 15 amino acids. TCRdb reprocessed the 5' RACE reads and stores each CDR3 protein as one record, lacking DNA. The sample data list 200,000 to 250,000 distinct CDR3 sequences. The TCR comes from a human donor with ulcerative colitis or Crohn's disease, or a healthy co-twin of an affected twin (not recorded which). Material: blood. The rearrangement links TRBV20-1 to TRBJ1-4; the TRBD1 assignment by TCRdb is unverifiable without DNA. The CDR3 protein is CSARDGGGLEEKLFF.